This TCR beta chain emerged from a study of blood T cell repertoires in COVID-19. On the study more broadly: Samples representing acute and convalescent COVID-19 were sourced from the United States, Italy and Spain.

Sequencing was performed with immunoSEQ multiplex PCR; in TCRdb, only in-frame clones are kept and a portion is missing. Of roughly 250,000 clones listed, approximately 90% were seen once; the top ten hold 0.95% to 1.5%. Self-reported history from a screening survey and questionnaire set each donor's cohort. Germline values: CDR1 MNHEY, CDR2 SVGEGT. The CDR3 consists of 16 residues. V gave up 0 bases and J gave up 4 bases, with 15 bases separating them. The specimen was PBMCs or T cells enriched from blood (not recorded which). The sequence came from a human donor in a cohort exposed to, infected with or recovered from COVID-19 (not recorded which). The donor label of this sample is uncertain. This chain connects TRBV6-2 or TRBV6-3 to TRBJ1-1, with D possibly being TRBD1 (5 bases). The CDR3 nucleotides are TGTGCCAGCAGTTACTCGGATGGGCAGGGTGTCACTGAAGCTTTCTTT. Translated, it gives CASSYSDGQGVTEAFF.